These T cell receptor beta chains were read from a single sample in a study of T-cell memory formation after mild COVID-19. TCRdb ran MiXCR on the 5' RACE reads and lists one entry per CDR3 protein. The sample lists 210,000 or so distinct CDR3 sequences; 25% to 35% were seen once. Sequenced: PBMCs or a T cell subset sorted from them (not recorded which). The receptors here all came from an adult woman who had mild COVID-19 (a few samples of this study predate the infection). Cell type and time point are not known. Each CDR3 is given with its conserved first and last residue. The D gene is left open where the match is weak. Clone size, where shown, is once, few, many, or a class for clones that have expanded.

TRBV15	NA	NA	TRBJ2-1	TGTGCCACCAGCAACAAAATGGCTGAGCAGTTCTTC	CATSNKMAEQFF
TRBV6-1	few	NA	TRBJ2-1	TGTGCCAGCAGTGGCCCTCCGGGCCGCCTCTACAATGAGCAGTTCTTC	CASSGPPGRLYNEQFF
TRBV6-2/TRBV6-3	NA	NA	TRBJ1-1	TGTGCCAGCACCCCTACAAGGGGCACTGAAGCTTTCTTT	CASTPTRGTEAFF
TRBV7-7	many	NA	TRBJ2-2	TGTGCCAGCAGCCCGACAGGGAACACCGGGGAGCTGTTTTTT	CASSPTGNTGELFF
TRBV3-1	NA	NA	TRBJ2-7	TGTGCCAGCAGCCAAGTGTCCAGCCTCTACGAGCAGTACTTC	CASSQVSSLYEQYF
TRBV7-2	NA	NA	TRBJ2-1	TGTGCCAGCAGCCCTCCCATGGGGAGGAATGAGCAGTTCTTC	CASSPPMGRNEQFF
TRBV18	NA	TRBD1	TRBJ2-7	TGTGCCAGCTCACCAGGACAGGACTACGAGCAGTACTTC	CASSPGQDYEQYF
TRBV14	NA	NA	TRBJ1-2	TGTGCCAGCAGCCCGCCCGGGGTCTATGGCTACACCTTC	CASSPPGVYGYTF
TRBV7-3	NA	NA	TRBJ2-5	TGTGCCAGCAGCCTTTCCGCGTTAGAGACCCAGTACTTC	CASSLSALETQYF
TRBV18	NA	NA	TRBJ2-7	TGTGCCAGCTCACCTCCTTCAGGGAGCCGCTACGAGCAGTACTTC	CASSPPSGSRYEQYF
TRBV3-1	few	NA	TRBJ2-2	TGTGCCAGCAGCCCGCGATCTTCCGGGGAGCTGTTTTTT	CASSPRSSGELFF
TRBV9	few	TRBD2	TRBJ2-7	TGTGCCAGCAGCGTGACTAGCGGGGCCCTCTACGAGCAGTACTTC	CASSVTSGALYEQYF
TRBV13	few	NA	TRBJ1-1	TGTGCCAGCAGCGTTTGGTTCGGTGGGGCGTCATATGAAGCTTTCTTT	CASSVWFGGASYEAFF
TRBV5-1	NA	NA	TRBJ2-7	TGCGCCAGCAGCTCACCCCCGACAGGCACCTACGAGCAGTACTTC	CASSSPPTGTYEQYF
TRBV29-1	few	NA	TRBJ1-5	TGCAGCGTTGCATCGGCTAATCAGCCCCAGCATTTT	CSVASANQPQHF
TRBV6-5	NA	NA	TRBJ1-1	TGTGCCAGCAGAACAGGGAAAAACACTGAAGCTTTCTTT	CASRTGKNTEAFF
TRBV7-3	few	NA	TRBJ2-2	TGTGCCAGCAGGGGTCCGAACACCGGGGAGCTGTTTTTT	CASRGPNTGELFF
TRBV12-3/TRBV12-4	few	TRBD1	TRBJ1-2	TGTGCCAGCACTCAGGGGGCTGGCTATGGCTACACCTTC	CASTQGAGYGYTF
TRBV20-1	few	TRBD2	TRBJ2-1	TGCAGTGCTATGTTCGCGGGGGGGCCCAATGAGCAGTTCTTC	CSAMFAGGPNEQFF
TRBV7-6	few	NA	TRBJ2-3	TGTGCCAGCAGCTTAGGGCCTCTTCGGAACACAGATACGCAGTATTTT	CASSLGPLRNTDTQYF
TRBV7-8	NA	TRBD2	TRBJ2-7	TGTGCCAGCAGCTTAGTAGCGGGGGGGCCCCTCGAGCAGTACTTC	CASSLVAGGPLEQYF
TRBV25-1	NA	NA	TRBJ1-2	TGTGCCAGCAGCGCCGATGCGGGCTCTCCTGGCTACACCTTC	CASSADAGSPGYTF
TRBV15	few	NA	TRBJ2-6	TGTGCCACCAGCAGGGGGGTCTCTGGGGCCAACGTCCTGACTTTC	CATSRGVSGANVLTF
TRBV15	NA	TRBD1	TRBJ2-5	TGTGCCACCAAGGGACAGGAAGAGACCCAGTACTTC	CATKGQEETQYF
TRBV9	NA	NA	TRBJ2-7	TGTGCCAGCAGCTCTTCCTCGGACTCTTCCTACGAGCAGTACTTC	CASSSSSDSSYEQYF
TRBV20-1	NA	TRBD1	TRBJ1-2	TGCAGTGCCGCACAGGGGGCAGACTATGGCTACACCTTC	CSAAQGADYGYTF
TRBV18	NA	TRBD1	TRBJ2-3	TGTGCCAGCTCACCGGGACAGGGGATCGCAGATACGCAGTATTTT	CASSPGQGIADTQYF
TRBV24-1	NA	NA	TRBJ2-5	TGTGCCACCAGTGACCCCAGGGGACGGCTGGGACAAGAGACCCAGTACTTC	CATSDPRGRLGQETQYF
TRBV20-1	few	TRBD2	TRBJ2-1	TGCAGTGCTAGACTCCCTAGCGGGAGAAGGTATGAGCAGTTCTTC	CSARLPSGRRYEQFF
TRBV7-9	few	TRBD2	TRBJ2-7	TGTGCCAGCAGCTCCAAAGCGTCCGGGACTAGCGGATACTACGAGCAGTACTTC	CASSSKASGTSGYYEQYF
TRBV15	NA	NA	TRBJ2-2	TGTGCCACCAGCAGAGACCTGAGCACCGGGGAGCTGTTTTTT	CATSRDLSTGELFF
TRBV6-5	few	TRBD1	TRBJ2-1	TGTGCCAGCAGCCGCGACAGGGGTTGGGGCAATGAGCAGTTCTTC	CASSRDRGWGNEQFF
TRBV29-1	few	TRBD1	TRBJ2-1	TGCAGCGTTGAAGATTGGGAAAACAGGGGTGGGAATGAGCAGTTCTTC	CSVEDWENRGGNEQFF
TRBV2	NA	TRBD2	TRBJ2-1	TGTGCCAGCAGCCTCACCAAACGGGGGGGCAATGAGCAGTTCTTC	CASSLTKRGGNEQFF
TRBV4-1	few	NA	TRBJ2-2	TGCGCCAGCAGCCAAGAGGGGGGGGCTCTCACCGGGGAGCTGTTTTTT	CASSQEGGALTGELFF
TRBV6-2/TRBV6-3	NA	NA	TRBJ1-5	TGTGCCAGCAGCGACCACCCGCAGGGTTGGAGCAATCAGCCCCAGCATTTT	CASSDHPQGWSNQPQHF
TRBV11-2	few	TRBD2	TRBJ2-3	TGTGCCAGCAGCCAACTAGCGGGAGGAGGGTCGACAGATACGCAGTATTTT	CASSQLAGGGSTDTQYF
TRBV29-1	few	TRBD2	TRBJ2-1	TGCAGCGTTGAACGAGGTCTAGCGGGAGAAGGGGAGCAGTTCTTC	CSVERGLAGEGEQFF
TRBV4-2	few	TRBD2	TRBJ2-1	TGTGCCAGCAGCCAAGATTGGCCTAGCGGGGGTGAGCAGTTCTTC	CASSQDWPSGGEQFF
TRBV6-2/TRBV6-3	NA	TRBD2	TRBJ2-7	TGTGCCAGCAGGTCTAGCGGTCCCTACGAGCAGTACTTC	CASRSSGPYEQYF
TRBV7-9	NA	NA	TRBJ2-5	TGTGCCAGTACCGCGTCGGGGGTCGAGACCCAGTACTTC	CASTASGVETQYF
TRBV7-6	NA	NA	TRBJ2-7	TGTGCCAGCAGGCGGGACAGCCACTCCTACGAGCAGTACTTC	CASRRDSHSYEQYF
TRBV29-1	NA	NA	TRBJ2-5	TGCAGCGTCGGGACGGGGGCTTCCGGGGGGACCCAGTACTTC	CSVGTGASGGTQYF
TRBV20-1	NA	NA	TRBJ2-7	TGCAGTGCTAGAGGTTGGGATCGAGACAGGTCTTACGAGCAGTACTTC	CSARGWDRDRSYEQYF
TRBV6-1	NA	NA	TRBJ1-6	TGTGCCAGCAGTGAAGGAGGGGGGTGGTTGCCCCTCCACTTT	CASSEGGGWLPLHF
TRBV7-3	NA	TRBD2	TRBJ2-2	TGTGCCAGCAGTCACCCGCGGACTAGCGGGAGGTCAGGGGAGCTGTTTTTT	CASSHPRTSGRSGELFF
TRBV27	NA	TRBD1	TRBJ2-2	TGTGCCAGCAGGAGACAGGGTAATTCCGGGGAGCTGTTTTTT	CASRRQGNSGELFF
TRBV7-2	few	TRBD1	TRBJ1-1	TGTGCCAGCAGCTTATGGGGGACAGGGGGCGCTAAGACTGAAGCTTTCTTT	CASSLWGTGGAKTEAFF
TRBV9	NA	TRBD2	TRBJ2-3	TGTGCCAGCAGCGCCCTAGCGGGGGGCGGCACAGATACGCAGTATTTT	CASSALAGGGTDTQYF
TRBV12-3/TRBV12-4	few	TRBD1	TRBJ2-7	TGTGCCAGCAGTTTTGGACAGGGGGCTGGGGGAACCTACGAGCAGTACTTC	CASSFGQGAGGTYEQYF
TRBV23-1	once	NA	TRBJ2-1	TGCGCCAGCAGTCAATCTTCCGGACGGACCTACAATGAGCAGTTCTTC	CASSQSSGRTYNEQFF
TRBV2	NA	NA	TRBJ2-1	TGTGCCAGCAGTGAAGCAGAGGGGGAAGCTTACAATGAGCAGTTCTTC	CASSEAEGEAYNEQFF
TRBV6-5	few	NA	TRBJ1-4	TGTGCCAGCACCTACGAATGGGGAGGAGAAAAACTGTTTTTT	CASTYEWGGEKLFF
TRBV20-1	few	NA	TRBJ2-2	TGCAGTGCTAGAGCAACAGGGAACACCGGGGAGCTGTTTTTT	CSARATGNTGELFF
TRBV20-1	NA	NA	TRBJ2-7	TGCAGTGCTAGAGGTAGCGCCCGCTACGAGCAGTACTTC	CSARGSARYEQYF
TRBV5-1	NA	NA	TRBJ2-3	TGCGCCAGCAGCTCACCGGGACAAAAAAAGTATTTT	CASSSPGQKKYF
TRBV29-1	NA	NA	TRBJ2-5	TGCAGCGTTGTAGTAGCCCAAGAGACCCAGTACTTC	CSVVVAQETQYF